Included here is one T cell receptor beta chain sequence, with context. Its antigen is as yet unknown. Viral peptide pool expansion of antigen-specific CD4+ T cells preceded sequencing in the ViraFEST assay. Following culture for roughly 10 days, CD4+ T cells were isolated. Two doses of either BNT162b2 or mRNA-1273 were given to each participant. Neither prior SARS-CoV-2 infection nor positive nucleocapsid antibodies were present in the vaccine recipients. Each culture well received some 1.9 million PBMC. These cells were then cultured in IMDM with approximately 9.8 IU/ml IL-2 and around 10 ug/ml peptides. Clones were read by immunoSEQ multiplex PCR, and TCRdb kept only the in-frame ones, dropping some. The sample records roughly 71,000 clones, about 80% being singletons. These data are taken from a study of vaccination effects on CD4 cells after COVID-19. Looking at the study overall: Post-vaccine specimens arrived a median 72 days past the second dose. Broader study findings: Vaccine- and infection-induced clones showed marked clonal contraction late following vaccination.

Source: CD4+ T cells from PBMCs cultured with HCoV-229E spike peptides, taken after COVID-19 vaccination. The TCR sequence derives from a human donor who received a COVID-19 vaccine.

CDR3 sequence reads: CSPGPLGGSNEKLFF. The CDR3 DNA sequence: TGCAGCCCCGGCCCCCTTGGGGGGTCTAATGAAAAACTGTTTTTT. The chain links TRBV29-1 to TRBJ1-4; D is perhaps TRBD1 (5 bases). This CDR3 has 15 residues. Germline CDR1 and CDR2: SQVTM and ANQGSEA. V lost 8 bases and J lost 3, with 19 bases in between.